What follows describes a single TCR beta chain. Its antigen is not known. Vbeta (60) and Jbeta (13) primers were used in the PCR. Measured with immunoSEQ multiplex PCR; TCRdb has only the in-frame clones, and not every one. Of 90,000 or so clones in the sample, about four fifths were seen once. The data belong to a study of cytomegalovirus exposure and HLA in healthy donors. For the study at large: Earlier work reported approximately 100 million unique TCR beta sequences from approximately 180 million T cells. Study-wide findings and caveats: Versus the 666-donor mean, an Asian-associated ancestry cluster reportedly showed fewer N-insertions in a later analysis.

CDR3 length: 14 residues. The germline gives CDR1 SEHNR, CDR2 FQNEAQ (reference sequence). With V trimmed by 5 bases and J by 5 bases, 7 bases remained unmatched. Sequenced sample: PBMCs. This clonotype was obtained from a man aged 25 to 40 in good health and CMV-seropositive. The chain employs TRBV7-9 and TRBJ2-5; TRBD1 agrees at 8 bases. CDR3 residues: CASSDTGGWETQYF. The CDR3 DNA reads TGTGCCAGCAGCGATACAGGGGGGTGGGAGACCCAGTACTTC. The variable domain in full, with the rest retrieved from reference TRBV7-9 and TRBJ2-5, is DTGVSQNPRHKITKRGQNVTFRCDPISEHNRLYWYRQTLGQGPEFLTYFQNEAQLEKSRLLSDRFSAERPKGSFSTLEIQRTEQGDSAMYLCASSDTGGWETQYFGPGTRLLVL.